This T cell receptor (beta chain) was identified in a study of regulatory T cells in long-lasting Graves disease. Stated time point: newly diagnosed GD, antithyroid drugs for less than 3 months. With RNA extracted from PBMCs as input, the TCR library was made. The CDR3 extends over 13 amino acids. Germline trimming cut 7 bases from V and 9 bases from J; bases unmatched to any gene: 3. Looked up from germline, CDR1 is MDHEN and CDR2 is SYDVKM. Arm-PCR of CDR3 regions and iRepertoire HTBI primers were used to build TCR beta libraries. TCRdb re-derived calls from the multiplex PCR reads in MiXCR, one entry per CDR3 protein. This repertoire shows hundreds of thousands of distinct CDR3 sequences, roughly 15% found once; its top ten account for 18%. General study points: Favoring TRBV28, TRBJ1-2 and TRBJ2-5 was a feature seen in persistent disease.

There are many counts of this clonotype. Its antigen is undetermined. This sample was shared with a second study, whose subject was T cells in Graves' hyperthyroidism and ophthalmopathy.

The rearrangement joins TRBV28 to TRBJ1-6; 10 nucleotides align to TRBD1. This receptor was identified in a woman in her 30s with Graves disease. The sample in question was peripheral blood mononuclear cells (PBMCs), obtained at new diagnosis, from a patient treated with antithyroid drugs. The CDR3 sequence: CASIGTGVSPLHF. In DNA, the CDR3 is TGTGCCAGCATCGGGACAGGGGTTTCACCCCTCCACTTT.